This T cell receptor (beta chain) comes out of a study of T cell responses to AZD1222 COVID-19 vaccine. This CDR3 is 13 amino acids long. Trimming removed 2 bases at V and 7 bases at J, with 11 bases between. Per the germline V gene, CDR1 is MDHEN and CDR2 is SYDVKM. Data came from immunoSEQ multiplex PCR; TCRdb stores just in-frame clones and leaves some out. The table records about 130,000 clones, approximately 91% of them present only once. The chain carries TRBV28 and TRBJ1-1; a weak D match, TRBD1 (5 bases). Here the sequenced sample was peripheral blood, taken 28 days after the second AZD1222 dose. This TCR was recovered from an adult who received the AZD1222 COVID-19 vaccine. The CDR3 sequence: CASSLPGGNEAFF. The CDR3 coding sequence is TGTGCCAGCAGTTTACCGGGGGGGAATGAAGCTTTCTTT. Full variable domain (rest looked up from reference TRBV28 and TRBJ1-1): DVKVTQSSRYLVKRTGEKVFLECVQDMDHENMFWYRQDPGLGLRLIYFSYDVKMKEKGDIPEGYSVSREKKERFSLILESASTNQTSMYLCASSLPGGNEAFFGQGTRLTVV.